These 17 T cell receptor beta chains were all obtained from the same sample, sequenced in a study of tissue T cells after allogeneic stem cell transplantation. Repertoires were generated with immunoSEQ multiplex PCR, while TCRdb's copy carries only in-frame clones and drops some. This sample has 2,000 or so clones, with 59% found just once. Time point noted: mouse harvest day 7 after allogeneic transplant. Each mouse received 10^7 T-cell-depleted marrow cells plus 10^6 splenic CD5+ T cells by tail vein. What was sequenced was liver tissue. These receptors were collected from a female BALB/c mouse given C57BL/6 T cells with graft-versus-host disease after an allogeneic hematopoietic cell transplant.

Note on this clone: Genes and germline come from the mouse. The CDR3 end falls 1 residue outside the read, so it is completed with the germline J gene. The chain carries TRBV26 and TRBJ1-6; no definite D call. TRBJ1-6 is classed as an ORF, of uncertain function. The germline gives CDR1 KGHPV, CDR2 FQNQEV (reference sequence). V dropped 4 bases and J dropped 1 base, with 5 bases sitting between them. This CDR3 region has 14 residues. The sequenced CDR3 bases are TGTGCCAGCAGTCCCCAATCCTATAATTCGCCCCTCTAC. Amino acid sequence: CASSPQSYNSPLY. The whole CDR3 reads CASSPQSYNSPLYF.

Of note for this clone: Here the gene names and germline are mouse. CDR3 DNA, as far as it was read: TGTGCCAGCAGTCCCAGGACGGACACAGAAGTCTTC. Encoded protein: CASSPRTDTEVF. The entire CDR3 sequence reads CASSPRTDTEVFF. The chain carries TRBV26 and TRBJ1-1, with D unresolved. From the germline J gene comes the end of the CDR3, since the read stops 1 residue before it. Germline V gene sequence: CDR1 KGHPV, CDR2 FQNQEV (reference sequence). The CDR3 totals 13 residues. The V end lost 4 bases, the J end lost 3 bases, and 9 bases lay between the germline ends.

Comment on this clone: Any gene name here is a mouse gene name. The read is 1 residue too short to cover the CDR3 end, so that end is filled in from the germline J gene. The chain carries TRBV20 and TRBJ2-3, with a tentative D call TRBD2 (6 bases). The CDR3 runs 15 residues. V shed 1 base and J shed 0 bases, with 11 bases lying between them. CDR1 and CDR2 (germline): GFQATS, STVNSAI. Partial CDR3 DNA: TGTGGTGCTAGGGCCGGGACTTCTAGTGCAGAAACGCTGTAT. Encoded protein: CGARAGTSSAETLY. The whole CDR3 protein reads CGARAGTSSAETLYF.

Of note for this clone: These gene names are mouse names. The read comes to an end 1 residue before the CDR3 does, leaving the germline J gene to fill in the end. The genes are TRBV23 and TRBJ2-7; no DNA check was done on the table's D call, TRBD2. The CDR3 runs 16 residues. Germline V gene data show CDR1 as KGHTA and CDR2 as FQNQQP. Incomplete CDR3 DNA: TGCTCCAGCAGTCAATCAGACTGGGGGAGCTCCTATGAACAGTAC. Translation: CSSSQSDWGSSYEQY. The whole CDR3 protein reads CSSSQSDWGSSYEQYF.

As for this clone: Germline and genes: mouse. The read finishes 1 residue shy of the CDR3 end, and the germline J gene is used to complete it. The chain recombines TRBV5 with TRBJ2-5; no reliable D call. Germline assignment: CDR1 LGHNA and CDR2 YNLKQL (reference sequence). The CDR3 is 15 residues long. The V end was cut by 0 bases, the J end by 3 bases, with 10 bases between. The part of the CDR3 DNA that was read is TGTGCCAGCAGCCAAGATTCAAGCATTCAAGACACCCAGTAC. As protein: CASSQDSSIQDTQY. The full CDR3 protein reads CASSQDSSIQDTQYF.

Notes on this clone: Genes and germline are mouse. With the read ending 1 residue before the CDR3 end, the germline J gene is used to fill in that end. This rearrangement joins TRBV3 to TRBJ2-3; 8 nucleotides match TRBD2. The ends lost 5 bases at V and 0 bases at J; junction bases unmatched: 4. Germline CDR1 is SNHLY and CDR2 is FYNGKV (reference sequence). This CDR3 spans 15 amino acids. CDR3: CASSRLGTSAETLYF. CDR3 bases read: TGTGCCAGCAGCCGACTGGGGACTAGTGCAGAAACGCTGTAT.

On this clone: Gene names follow the mouse nomenclature. The read falls 1 residue short of the CDR3 end, and the missing part is taken from the germline J gene. This chain links TRBV26 with TRBJ1-2, with 10 bases fitting TRBD1. This CDR3 has 15 amino acids. The V segment lost 2 bases and the J segment 0 bases; nucleotides outside the gene matches: 0. The V gene's germline CDR1 is KGHPV and CDR2 FQNQEV (reference sequence). CDR3 sequence reads: CASSLGQGANSDYTF. Incomplete CDR3 DNA: TGTGCCAGCAGTCTGGGACAGGGGGCAAACTCCGACTACACC.

A remark on this clone: Germline and genes here are mouse. Read coverage stops 1 residue before the CDR3 terminus; the germline J gene supplies the remainder. The gene calls are TRBV16 and TRBJ2-4; 8 bases match TRBD2. CDR1 and CDR2 from the germline V gene are SGHSA and FRNQAP. The CDR3 length is 14 residues. Unmatched junction bases numbered 0, after V lost 1 base and J lost 3 bases. The CDR3 is CASSLAGGQNTLYF. The covered CDR3 bases are TGTGCAAGCAGCTTAGCTGGGGGGCAAAACACCTTGTAC.

For this clone: Mouse germline and gene names are used. The chain's CDR3 is CASSSGQGINNQAPLF. Partial CDR3 DNA: TGTGCCAGCAGCTCGGGACAGGGGATTAACAACCAGGCTCCGCTT. The chain has TRBV3 and TRBJ1-5, with 10 bases that match TRBD1. The read comes to an end 1 residue before the CDR3 does, leaving the germline J gene to fill in the end. The CDR3 runs 16 residues. The germline V gene encodes CDR1 SNHLY and CDR2 FYNGKV (reference sequence). Trimming cost V 4 bases and J 0 bases; bases outside gene matches: 3.

This clone was seen a few times. Here the gene names and germline are mouse. CDR3 sequence: CASSKTGGALEQYF. CDR3 DNA (partial): TGTGCCAGCAGCAAGACTGGGGGGGCGCTGGAACAGTAC. This chain uses TRBV4 with TRBJ2-7, with 12 bases matching TRBD2. Sequencing ends 1 residue short of the CDR3 end; the germline J gene provides the rest. The length of the CDR3 is 14 residues. J lost 7 bases, V lost 5 bases, and 6 bases had no gene match. Germline V gene data show CDR1 as LGHDT and CDR2 as YNNKQL (reference sequence).

The table lists this clone with a few counts. The genes are named according to mouse. Coverage ceases 1 residue before the CDR3 finishes, and the germline J gene fills in the end. The rearrangement links TRBV3 to TRBJ2-7, with 8 bases that match TRBD2. With 5 bases clipped from V and 5 bases from J, the junction kept 8 bases outside the gene matches. From germline, CDR1 is SNHLY and CDR2 FYNGKV (reference sequence). CDR3 size: 14 residues. Partial CDR3 DNA: TGTGCCAGCAGCCAGAGGGGGGGCAGTGATGAACAGTAC. This translates into CASSQRGGSDEQY. The entire CDR3 protein is CASSQRGGSDEQYF.

Remarks on this clone: These gene names are mouse names. The CDR3 extends 1 residue past the end of the read, so its final part is completed from the germline J gene. The V call is TRBV13-2, the J call TRBJ1-1; D possibly corresponds to TRBD1 (6 bases). The V and J ends lost 3 bases and 4 bases respectively, with 13 bases between them. The germline gives CDR1 NNHNN, CDR2 SYGAGS (reference sequence). This CDR3 has 14 residues. The part of the CDR3 DNA that was read is TGTGCCAGCGGTGTCACAGGGAGGGGCACAGAAGTCTTC. Protein: CASGVTGRGTEVF. The whole CDR3 protein is CASGVTGRGTEVFF.

Concerning this clone itself: The listed genes are named as in mouse. The sequenced fragment ends 1 residue before the CDR3 boundary, so the rest is inferred from the germline J gene. The V gene is TRBV1, the J gene TRBJ2-5; a possible D gene is TRBD2 (5 bases). Trimming stripped 0 bases from V and 0 bases from J, with 7 bases between. From germline, CDR1 is NSQYPW and CDR2 LRSPGD (reference sequence). This CDR3 comprises 15 residues. The CDR3: CTCSADGVNQDTQYF. The sequenced part of the CDR3 DNA is TGCACCTGCAGTGCAGATGGGGTTAACCAAGACACCCAGTAC.

This clone is hyperexpanded within its sample. The gene names here belong to mouse. The missing CDR3 end, 1 residue past where the read stops, is filled in from the germline J gene. This chain connects TRBV4 to TRBJ2-7; 8 bases agree with TRBD2. CDR3 length: 13 residues. In germline, CDR1 is LGHDT, CDR2 YNNKQL (reference sequence). Trimming took 3 bases from V and 2 from J; bases not matched to a gene: 0. The sequenced part of the CDR3 DNA is TGTGCCAGCAGCTACTGGGGGGCCTATGAACAGTAC. Translated, it gives CASSYWGAYEQY. The whole CDR3 sequence reads CASSYWGAYEQYF.

Worth noting for this clone: Here the gene names and germline are mouse. The read halts 1 residue ahead of the CDR3 end, with the missing end drawn from the germline J gene. The chain uses TRBV26 and TRBJ1-4, with 8 bases fitting TRBD1. The CDR3 consists of 14 residues. Germline CDR1 reads KGHPV; CDR2 reads FQNQEV (reference sequence). V dropped 2 bases and J dropped 7; count of bases not matched to a gene: 3. The DNA read from the CDR3 is TGTGCCAGCAGTCTGGGACAGGGAGGCGAAAGATTATTT. Translated, it gives CASSLGQGGERLF. The whole CDR3 reads CASSLGQGGERLFF.

Comment on this clone: Gene labels here are mouse ones. The read halts 1 residue ahead of the CDR3 end, with the missing end drawn from the germline J gene. The rearrangement joins TRBV14 to TRBJ1-5; D gene ambiguous. This CDR3 has 12 amino acids. Germline V gene data show CDR1 as SGHDT and CDR2 as FRDEAV. The V end lost 2 bases, the J end lost 7 bases, and 7 bases lay between the germline ends. The sequenced part of the CDR3 DNA is TGTGCCAGCAGTTTACCAAAACAGGCTCCGCTT. This encodes CASSLPKQAPL. The full CDR3 reads CASSLPKQAPLF.

Remarks on this clone: The genes and germline here are from mouse. The DNA ends 1 residue before the CDR3 does, and the rest of the CDR3 is filled in from the germline J gene. V is TRBV13-2 and J is TRBJ1-6; 10 bases are a match to TRBD1. TRBJ1-6 is known as an ORF, though its function is uncertain. The CDR3 loop spans 17 amino acids. The germline V gene has CDR1 NNHNN and CDR2 SYGAGS (reference sequence). The V gene end was trimmed by 1 base and the J gene end by 2 bases; junction bases not matched to a gene: 3. The sequenced CDR3 bases are TGTGCCAGCGGTGATCCGGGACAGGGGCCCTATAATTCGCCCCTCTAC. This encodes CASGDPGQGPYNSPLY. The full-length CDR3 reads as CASGDPGQGPYNSPLYF.